This T cell receptor beta chain is from a study of blood T cell repertoires in COVID-19. Study details: Collection of acute and convalescent COVID-19 samples took place in the United States, Italy and Spain. T cells, B-cell-depleted T cells, or PBMCs provided the cDNA or gDNA that served as material.

The germline CDR1 and CDR2 sequences are ENHRY and SYGVKD. The V segment lost 6 bases and the J segment 6 bases; nucleotides outside the gene matches: 5. The CDR3 runs 13 residues. The assay was immunoSEQ multiplex PCR, and TCRdb's table has in-frame clones only and misses some. The table lists 200,000 to 250,000 clones, around nine tenths of them singletons. Across under 25 US areas, participants ranged in age from 18 to 89 years. Participant-given clinical history determined each cohort assignment. Input material: PBMCs or T cells enriched from blood (not recorded which). J is TRBJ2-7 and V is TRBV10-3; 10 nucleotides align to TRBD1. The sequence was collected from a man aged 30 to 45 who had recovered from COVID-19. In DNA, the CDR3 is TGTGCCATCAGGGGGACAGGGGAAGGCGAGCAGTACTTC. This sequence encodes CAIRGTGEGEQYF.